A selection of T cell receptor beta chains follows, all from one sample in a study of blood T cell repertoires in COVID-19. Generated by immunoSEQ multiplex PCR, the TCRdb table keeps only in-frame clones and is missing some. There are under 300,000 clones in the sample; approximately 82% occur only once, and nearly 5% lies in the top ten. Sequencing was carried out using peripheral blood. These receptors were taken from an elderly woman with active or convalescent COVID-19. CDR3s include the opening cysteine and the closing phenylalanine or tryptophan.

TRBV12-2	TRBJ2-3	18	CASRLAPGTSGSADTQYF
TRBV7-2	TRBJ2-1	15	CASSSIAGGYNEQFF
TRBV19	TRBJ1-5	15	CASSTEVASNQPQHF
TRBV19	TRBJ1-6	16	CASRGTPGGDNSPLHF
TRBV11-2	TRBJ2-3	17	CASSLDHWRGFTDTQYF
TRBV12-3/TRBV12-4	TRBJ2-1	13	CASSPSTGSEQFF
TRBV28	TRBJ2-7	13	CASSSTGYYEQYF
TRBV28	TRBJ2-3	15	CASSLYAGGADTQYF
TRBV3-1/TRBV3-2	TRBJ2-5	16	CASSQAAGGFQETQYF
TRBV19	TRBJ1-4	11	CASWRAGKLFF
TRBV30	TRBJ1-6	12	CASGQNNSPLHF
TRBV29-1	TRBJ2-7	15	CSVGAGGLLGNEQYF
TRBV28	TRBJ1-4	14	CASSLGRVTEKLFF
TRBV5-1	TRBJ1-5	14	CASSRTGGVQPQHF
TRBV7-9	TRBJ1-2	14	CASSSTGDVYGYTF
TRBV28	TRBJ2-7	15	CASSLPGQGGNEQYF
TRBV7-9	TRBJ2-3	16	CASSLRAGPPTDTQYF
TRBV6-5	TRBJ2-1	15	CASRGKAGDYNEQFF
TRBV6-2/TRBV6-3	TRBJ2-7	14	CASSRTGQSYEQYF
TRBV5-5	TRBJ1-5	15	CASSLTGTDNQPQHF
TRBV18	TRBJ1-5	15	CASSPAGTPNQPQHF
TRBV13	TRBJ2-1	14	CASNPRSYNNEQFF
TRBV5-1	TRBJ1-6	18	CASSLVPTRDSYNSPLHF
TRBV5-4	TRBJ1-3	17	CASSRGPESFSGNTIYF
TRBV19	TRBJ2-5	14	CASSPRHIQETQYF
TRBV3-1/TRBV3-2	TRBJ1-1	14	CASSFRGQNTEAFF
TRBV5-1	TRBJ2-6	17	CASSLEQGVAGANVLTF
TRBV9	TRBJ1-6	14	CASSVGPVASPLHF
TRBV5-1	TRBJ1-4	15	CASSYGQGANEKLFF
TRBV19	TRBJ2-7	13	CASSIGDSGEQYF
TRBV2	TRBJ2-1	15	CASSEGGSPYNEQFF
TRBV3-1/TRBV3-2	TRBJ2-5	13	CASSQEGRRIQYF
TRBV19	TRBJ1-1	15	CASMSRGRVGTEAFF